This TCR beta chain was observed in a study of T cell changes during pregnancy in multiple sclerosis. The germline V and J ends were trimmed by 0 bases and 2 bases, with 12 bases remaining between them. The CDR3 spans 16 residues. Germline assignment: CDR1 SNHLY and CDR2 FYNNEI. The assay was immunoSEQ multiplex PCR, and TCRdb's table has in-frame clones only and misses some. This sample has around 80,000 clones, with 92% found just once. This receptor was taken from a female donor with multiple sclerosis, enrolled in a pregnancy study. The V and J genes are TRBV2 and TRBJ2-3; a possible D gene is TRBD1 (5 bases). The sequences come from peripheral blood, collected before pregnancy. Written as DNA, the CDR3 is TGTGCCAGCAGTGAAGCGCAGGGCGGAGTCACAGATACGCAGTATTTT. This codes for CASSEAQGGVTDTQYF.